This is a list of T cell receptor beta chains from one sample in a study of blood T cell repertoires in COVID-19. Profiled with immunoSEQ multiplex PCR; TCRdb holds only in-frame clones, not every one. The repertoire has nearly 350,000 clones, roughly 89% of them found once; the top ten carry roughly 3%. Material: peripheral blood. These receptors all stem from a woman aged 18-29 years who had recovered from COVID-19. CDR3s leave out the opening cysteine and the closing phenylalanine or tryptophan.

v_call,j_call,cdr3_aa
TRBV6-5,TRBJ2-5,ASSTPGQGRETQY
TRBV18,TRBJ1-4,ASSPKGAGTLATNEKLF
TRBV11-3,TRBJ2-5,ASSLVPEQETQY
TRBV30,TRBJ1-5,AWTRDRGTNQPQH
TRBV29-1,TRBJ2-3,SVQPWTSGTDTQY
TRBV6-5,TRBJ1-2,ASSYFTGVNYGYT
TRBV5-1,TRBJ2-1,ASNRGPHGEQF
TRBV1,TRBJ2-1,TSSQVASKIFEQF
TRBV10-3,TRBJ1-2,AISDGGDGYT
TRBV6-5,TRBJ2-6,ASSYSLGANVLT
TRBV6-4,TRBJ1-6,ASSEGGLLNSPLH
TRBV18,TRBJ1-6,ASSKDRNSPLH
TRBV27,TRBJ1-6,ASSLPTRNSPLH
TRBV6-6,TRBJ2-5,ASSYSPGGETQY
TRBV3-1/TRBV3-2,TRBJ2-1,ASSQDYSLNEQF
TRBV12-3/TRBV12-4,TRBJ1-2,ASSLVQGYGYT
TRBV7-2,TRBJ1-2,ASSLRGLGRAQILYGYT
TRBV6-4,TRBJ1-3,ASSGPGGPSGNTIY
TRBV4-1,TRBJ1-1,ASSQVSSRTLIEAF
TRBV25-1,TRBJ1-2,ASSGGLAGYT
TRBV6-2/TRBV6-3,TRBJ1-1,ASSWEGRLEAF
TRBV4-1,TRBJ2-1,ASSQGLEGVVYNEQF
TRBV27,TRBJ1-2,ASSSAGVYGYT
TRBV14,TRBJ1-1,ASSQDWGMNTEAF
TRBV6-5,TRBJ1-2,ASSYKGAPLGYT
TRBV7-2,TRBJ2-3,ASSLRRAGSTDTQY
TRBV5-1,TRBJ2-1,ASSWGTGETEQF
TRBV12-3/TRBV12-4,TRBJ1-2,ASSKTGHGYT
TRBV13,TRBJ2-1,ASSLGQGNEQF
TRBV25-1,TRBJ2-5,ASSEGIGETQY
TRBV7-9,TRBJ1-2,ASSLPPGDRGYT
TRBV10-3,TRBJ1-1,AISEESFRTAEAF
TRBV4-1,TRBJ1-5,ASSQGTSTVSVQPQH
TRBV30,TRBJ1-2,AWSDTGGALNYGYT